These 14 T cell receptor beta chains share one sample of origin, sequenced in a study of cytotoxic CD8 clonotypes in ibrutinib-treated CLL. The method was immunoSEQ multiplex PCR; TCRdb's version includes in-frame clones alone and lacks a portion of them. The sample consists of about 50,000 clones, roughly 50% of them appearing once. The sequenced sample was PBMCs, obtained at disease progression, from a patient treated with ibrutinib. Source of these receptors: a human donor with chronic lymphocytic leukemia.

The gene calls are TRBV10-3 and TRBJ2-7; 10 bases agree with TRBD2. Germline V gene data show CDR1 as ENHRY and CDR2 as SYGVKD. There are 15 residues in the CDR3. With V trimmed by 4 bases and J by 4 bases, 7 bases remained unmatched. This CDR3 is CAISGASGSGYEQYF. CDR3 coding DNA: TGTGCCATCAGTGGGGCTAGCGGGAGCGGGTACGAGCAGTACTTC.

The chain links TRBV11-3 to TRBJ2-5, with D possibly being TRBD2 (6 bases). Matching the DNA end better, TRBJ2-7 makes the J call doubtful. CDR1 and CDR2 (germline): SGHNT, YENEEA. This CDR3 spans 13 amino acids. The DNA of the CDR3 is TGTGCCAGCAGCTTAGCGGGAGCTGGCGAGCAGTACTTC. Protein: CASSLAGAGEQYF.

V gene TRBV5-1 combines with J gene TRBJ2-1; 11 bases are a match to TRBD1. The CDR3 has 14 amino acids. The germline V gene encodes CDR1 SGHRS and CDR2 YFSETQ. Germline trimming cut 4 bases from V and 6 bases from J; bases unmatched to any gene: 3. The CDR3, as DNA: TGCGCCAGCAGCCCGGGACAGGGGGGCAATGAGCAGTTCTTC. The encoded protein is CASSPGQGGNEQFF.

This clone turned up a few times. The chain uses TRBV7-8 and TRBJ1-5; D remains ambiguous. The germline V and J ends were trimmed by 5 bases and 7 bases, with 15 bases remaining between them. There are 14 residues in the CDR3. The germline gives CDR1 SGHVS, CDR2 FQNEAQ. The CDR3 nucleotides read TGTGCCAGCAGCACCCTCGAGGGTTTCCAGCCCCAGCATTTT. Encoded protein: CASSTLEGFQPQHF.

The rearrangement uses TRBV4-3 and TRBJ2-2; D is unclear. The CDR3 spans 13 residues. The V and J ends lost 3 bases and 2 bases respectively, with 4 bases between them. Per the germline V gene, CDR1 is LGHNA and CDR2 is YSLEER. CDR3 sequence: CASSQDNTGELFF. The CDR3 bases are TGCGCCAGCAGCCAGGACAACACCGGGGAGCTGTTTTTT.

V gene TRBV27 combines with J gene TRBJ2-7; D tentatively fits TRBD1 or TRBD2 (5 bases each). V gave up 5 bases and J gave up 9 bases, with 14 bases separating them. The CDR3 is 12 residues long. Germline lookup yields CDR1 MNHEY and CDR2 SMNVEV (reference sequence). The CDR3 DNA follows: TGTGCCAGCAGTCACGACAGCCGGGGGCAGTACTTC. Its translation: CASSHDSRGQYF.

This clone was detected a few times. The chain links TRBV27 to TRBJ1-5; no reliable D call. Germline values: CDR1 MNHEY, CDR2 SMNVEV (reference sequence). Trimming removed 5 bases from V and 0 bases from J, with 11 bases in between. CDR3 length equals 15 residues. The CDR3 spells CASSPYSFSNQPQHF. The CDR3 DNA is TGTGCCAGCAGTCCCTACAGCTTTAGCAATCAGCCCCAGCATTTT.

CDR3 sequence reads: CASSYRLAGNQETQYF. CDR3 DNA: TGTGCCAGCAGCTACCGACTAGCGGGGAACCAAGAGACCCAGTACTTC. The rearrangement uses TRBV11-2 and TRBJ2-5; 11 nucleotides align to TRBD2. The ends lost 4 bases at V and 0 bases at J; junction bases unmatched: 4. CDR1 is SGHAT, CDR2 FQNNGV, per germline. This CDR3 spans 16 amino acids.

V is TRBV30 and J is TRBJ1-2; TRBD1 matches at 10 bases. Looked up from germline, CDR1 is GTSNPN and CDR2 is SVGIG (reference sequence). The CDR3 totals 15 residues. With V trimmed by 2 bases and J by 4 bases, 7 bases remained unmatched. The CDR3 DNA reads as TGTGCCTGGAGTCCTCCGACAGGGGGCGGCTATGGCTACACCTTC. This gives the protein CAWSPPTGGGYGYTF.

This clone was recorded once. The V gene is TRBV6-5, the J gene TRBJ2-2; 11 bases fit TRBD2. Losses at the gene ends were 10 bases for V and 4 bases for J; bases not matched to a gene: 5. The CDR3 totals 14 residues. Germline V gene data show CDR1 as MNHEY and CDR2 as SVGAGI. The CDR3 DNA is TGTGCCATAGGAGGGACTAGCGGCACCGGGGAGCTGTTTTTT. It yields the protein CAIGGTSGTGELFF.

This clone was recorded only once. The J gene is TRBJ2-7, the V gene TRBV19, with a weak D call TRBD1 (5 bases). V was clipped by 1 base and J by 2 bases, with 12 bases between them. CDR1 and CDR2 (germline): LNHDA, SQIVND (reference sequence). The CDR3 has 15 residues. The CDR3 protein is CASSIVSGRAYEQYF. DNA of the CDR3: TGTGCCAGTAGTATAGTCTCCGGCAGGGCCTACGAGCAGTACTTC.

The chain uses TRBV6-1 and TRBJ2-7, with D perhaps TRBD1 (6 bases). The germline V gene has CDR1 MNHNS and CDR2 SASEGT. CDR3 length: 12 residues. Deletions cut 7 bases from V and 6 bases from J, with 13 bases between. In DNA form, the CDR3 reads TGTGCCAGCACCTCCGGGACAACCGAGCAGTACTTC. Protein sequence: CASTSGTTEQYF.

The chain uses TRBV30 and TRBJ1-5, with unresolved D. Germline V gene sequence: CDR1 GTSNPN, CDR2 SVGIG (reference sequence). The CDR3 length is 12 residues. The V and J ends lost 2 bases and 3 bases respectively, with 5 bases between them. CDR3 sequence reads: CAWSLHNQPQHF. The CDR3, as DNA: TGTGCCTGGAGTCTCCACAATCAGCCCCAGCATTTT.

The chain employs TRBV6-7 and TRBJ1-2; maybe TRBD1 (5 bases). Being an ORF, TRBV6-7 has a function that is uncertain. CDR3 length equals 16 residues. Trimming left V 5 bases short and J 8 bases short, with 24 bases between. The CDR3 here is CASSTQAGRISGGYTF. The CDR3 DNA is TGTGCCAGCAGTACACAGGCGGGACGGATATCTGGCGGCTACACCTTC.